Below are 18 T cell receptor beta chains sequenced from a single sample in a study of blood T cell repertoires in COVID-19. Sequencing used immunoSEQ multiplex PCR; TCRdb keeps in-frame clones, though not all of them. In the table there are around 75,000 clones, 79% of which are singletons. Sample: peripheral blood. Receptors originate from a woman of 80 years or more with active or convalescent COVID-19.

The DNA for the CDR3 is TGTGCCACTACGGGACAATCCTCTGGGGCCAACGTCCTGACTTTC. Amino acids: CATTGQSSGANVLTF. The chain links TRBV24-1 to TRBJ2-6, with a possible D match to TRBD1 (6 bases). Trimming left V 10 bases short and J 0 bases short, with 12 bases between. The CDR3 runs to 15 residues. The germline V gene has CDR1 KGHDR and CDR2 SFDVKD.

The gene calls are TRBV7-2 and TRBJ1-2; D remains unclear. Germline CDR1 is SGHTA and CDR2 is FQGNSA. Trimming removed 3 bases from V and 8 bases from J, with 13 bases in between. The length of the CDR3 is 13 residues. The CDR3 loop reads CASSFSGGWGYTF. The CDR3 nucleotides are TGTGCCAGCAGCTTTTCGGGAGGGTGGGGCTACACCTTC.

V and J are TRBV6-2 or TRBV6-3 and TRBJ2-5; weak D call: TRBD2 (7 bases). The ends were cut back, 6 bases at V and 4 bases at J, with 18 bases in the middle. The CDR3 has 15 amino acids. Germline lookup yields CDR1 MNHEY and CDR2 SVGEGT. CDR3 protein: CASSRGGAHRETQYF. In nucleotides, the CDR3 is TGTGCCAGCAGCCGAGGGGGGGCCCACCGAGAGACCCAGTACTTC.

V gene TRBV19 combines with J gene TRBJ2-1; TRBD2 matches 8 bases. The germline CDR1 and CDR2 sequences are LNHDA and SQIVND (reference sequence). CDR3 length: 12 amino acids. Trimming removed 2 bases from V and 10 bases from J; junction bases left unmatched: 1. CDR3 coding DNA: TGTGCCAGTAGTATAATAGCGGGGGAGCAGTTCTTC. This gives the protein CASSIIAGEQFF.

The chain uses TRBV24-1 and TRBJ2-1; 9 positions match TRBD1. This CDR3 has 16 amino acids. CDR1 and CDR2 (germline): KGHDR, SFDVKD. Trimming removed 3 bases from V and 4 bases from J; junction bases left unmatched: 6. CDR3 sequence reads: CATSDHGTGKYNEQFF. The CDR3 nucleotides read TGTGCCACCAGTGATCACGGGACAGGGAAATACAATGAGCAGTTCTTC.

This clone was counted a single time. The rearrangement links TRBV4-2 to TRBJ1-5, with 7 bases matching TRBD1. The V gene's germline CDR1 is LGHNA and CDR2 YNFKEQ. The CDR3 loop spans 15 amino acids. V was clipped by 3 bases and J by 7 bases; unmatched bases: 9. CDR3 sequence: CASSHPDRDEQPQHF. The CDR3 nucleotides are TGTGCCAGCAGCCACCCCGACAGGGACGAACAGCCCCAGCATTTT.

This chain joins TRBV28 and TRBJ1-2; TRBD1 agrees at 7 bases. CDR1 is MDHEN and CDR2 is SYDVKM in the germline V gene. V shed 2 bases, J shed 7 bases, and the junction held 7 bases outside the gene matches. There are 14 residues in the CDR3. In DNA, the CDR3 is TGTGCCAGCAGTTTAAACAGGGGAGGAGGTGGCTACACCTTC. It is translated as CASSLNRGGGGYTF.

Only a few counts were recorded for this clone. The chain combines TRBV4-1 with TRBJ1-2, with unresolved D. The V end lost 1 base, the J end lost 0 bases, and 9 bases lay between the germline ends. This CDR3 is 15 amino acids long. The germline V gene has CDR1 MGHRA and CDR2 YSYEKL. This CDR3 is CASSQGQITNYGYTF. Here the CDR3 DNA reads TGCGCCAGCAGCCAAGGACAAATAACTAACTATGGCTACACCTTC.

The gene calls are TRBV6-2 or TRBV6-3 and TRBJ2-5; 10 bases are a match to TRBD2. There are 18 residues in the CDR3. V shed 2 bases, J shed 2 bases, and the junction held 11 bases outside the gene matches. CDR1 is MNHEY, CDR2 SVGEGT, per germline. CDR3 sequence reads: CASSYMGLAGVQQETQYF. The DNA of the CDR3 is TGTGCCAGCAGTTACATGGGGCTAGCGGGGGTGCAACAAGAGACCCAGTACTTC.

The rearrangement links TRBV4-1 to TRBJ2-6; a possible D gene is TRBD2 (5 bases). Trimming shortened V by 3 bases and J by 0 bases, and 12 bases separated the two germline ends. CDR1 is MGHRA and CDR2 is YSYEKL in the germline V gene. This CDR3 has 17 residues. CDR3 DNA: TGCGCCAGCAGCCACGGACTCTCTGACTCTGGGGCCAACGTCCTGACTTTC. It codes for CASSHGLSDSGANVLTF.

This clone was seen a few times. This chain connects TRBV9 to TRBJ1-6; perhaps TRBD1 as D (6 bases). Trimming pared 7 bases from V and 7 bases from J, leaving 18 bases between. Germline V gives CDR1 SGDLS, CDR2 YYNGEE. This CDR3 is 15 amino acids long. As DNA, the CDR3 is TGTGCCAGCGCCAGGGGCCATCCAGGGAATTCACCCCTCCACTTT. This codes for CASARGHPGNSPLHF.

The chain couples TRBV7-2 to TRBJ2-7, with 9 bases fitting TRBD1. The germline V gene encodes CDR1 SGHTA and CDR2 FQGNSA. Trimming took 1 base from V and 0 from J; bases not matched to a gene: 4. This CDR3 spans 16 amino acids. For the CDR3, the DNA is TGTGCCAGCAGCTTAGGTGGGACAGGGAGCTCCTACGAGCAGTACTTC. This translates into CASSLGGTGSSYEQYF.

The V gene is TRBV9, the J gene TRBJ2-3, with D unresolved. The CDR3 runs 14 residues. Germline values: CDR1 SGDLS, CDR2 YYNGEE. V was trimmed by 0 bases and J by 2 bases, leaving 7 bases between them. CDR3 loop: CASSVDFSTDTQYF. The CDR3 bases are TGTGCCAGCAGCGTAGATTTCTCCACAGATACGCAGTATTTT. The full variable domain, completed using reference TRBV9 and TRBJ2-3, is DSGVTQTPKHLITATGQRVTLRCSPRSGDLSVYWYQQSLDQGLQFLIQYYNGEERAKGNILERFSAQQFPDLHSELNLSSLELGDSALYFCASSVDFSTDTQYFGPGTRLTVL.

The chain couples TRBV29-1 to TRBJ1-1; TRBD1 is a possible D gene (6 bases). The germline V and J ends were trimmed by 7 bases and 1 base, with 13 bases remaining between them. The CDR3 extends over 13 amino acids. Germline V CDR1 and CDR2: SQVTM, ANQGSEA. The CDR3: CSARTGSNTEAFF. DNA of the CDR3: TGCAGCGCGCGCACAGGGTCGAACACTGAAGCTTTCTTT.

The chain carries TRBV28 and TRBJ1-4, with 12 bases identical to TRBD1. CDR1 is MDHEN, CDR2 SYDVKM, per germline. CDR3 length: 16 amino acids. V trimming: 6 bases; J trimming: 8 bases; junction bases outside the gene matches: 10. CDR3 amino acids: CASRIRPGTGGEKLFF. CDR3 DNA: TGTGCCAGCAGGATAAGACCCGGGACAGGGGGCGAAAAACTGTTTTTT.

The J gene is TRBJ1-1, the V gene TRBV11-2; possible D gene TRBD1, 5 bases. This CDR3 is built from 13 residues. Germline V gene data show CDR1 as SGHAT and CDR2 as FQNNGV. Trimming removed 5 bases from V and 0 bases from J, with 7 bases in between. CDR3 in amino acids: CASSRGLNTEAFF. The CDR3 DNA reads as TGTGCCAGCAGCCGGGGGTTGAACACTGAAGCTTTCTTT. Full variable domain (missing parts from reference TRBV11-2 and TRBJ1-1): EAGVAQSPRYKIIEKRQSVAFWCNPISGHATLYWYQQILGQGPKLLIQFQNNGVVDDSQLPKDRFSAERLKGVDSTLKIQPAKLEDSAVYLCASSRGLNTEAFFGQGTRLTVV.

The rearrangement joins TRBV6-5 to TRBJ1-5; possibly TRBD1 for D (5 bases). Trimming took off 6 bases at V and 7 bases at J, with 16 bases between the two ends. Germline V gene sequence: CDR1 MNHEY, CDR2 SVGAGI. The CDR3 sequence is 14 residues long. CDR3 sequence reads: CASRAQGLGQPQHF. In DNA form, the CDR3 reads TGTGCCAGCAGGGCGCAGGGTTTGGGACAGCCCCAGCATTTT.

V is TRBV7-9 and J is TRBJ1-3; D might be TRBD1 (5 bases). Germline CDR1 is SEHNR and CDR2 is FQNEAQ (reference sequence). The V end lost 1 base, the J end lost 3 bases, and 10 bases lay between the germline ends. The length of the CDR3 is 15 residues. Here the CDR3 reads CASSLVSGVGNTIYF. CDR3 nucleotide sequence: TGTGCCAGCAGCTTAGTCTCGGGGGTTGGAAACACCATATATTTT.